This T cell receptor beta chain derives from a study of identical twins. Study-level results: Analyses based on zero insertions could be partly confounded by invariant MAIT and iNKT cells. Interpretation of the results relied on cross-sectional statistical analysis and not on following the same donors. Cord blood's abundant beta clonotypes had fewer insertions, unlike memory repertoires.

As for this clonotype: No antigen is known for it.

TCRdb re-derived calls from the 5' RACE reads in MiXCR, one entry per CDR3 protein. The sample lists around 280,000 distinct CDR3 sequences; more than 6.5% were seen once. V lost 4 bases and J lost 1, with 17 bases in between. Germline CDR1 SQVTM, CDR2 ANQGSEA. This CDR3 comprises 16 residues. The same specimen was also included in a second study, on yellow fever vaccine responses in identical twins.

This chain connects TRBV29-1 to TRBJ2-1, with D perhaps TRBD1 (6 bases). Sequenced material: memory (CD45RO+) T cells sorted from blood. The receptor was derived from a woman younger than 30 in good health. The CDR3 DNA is TGCAGCGTTGTAAGGCCAGGGGATATTTCCTACAATGAGCAGTTCTTC. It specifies CSVVRPGDISYNEQFF.